There are a few counts of the clone carrying this TCR beta chain. Its antigen is still unknown. These data come from a study of post-analysis software for immune sequencing data. Study information: Relapsing-remitting, secondary progressive and progressive-relapsing forms of multiple sclerosis all featured among disease courses. Overall study results and limits: With F measure, samples from one preparation batch clustered together strongly. Controls had significantly higher normalized Chao1 diversity than multiple sclerosis patients. A few TRBV segments appeared more often in patients than in controls, and TRBV5-6, TRBV5-1 and TRBV20-1 were among these.

Included in the TCR beta cDNA libraries were unique molecular identifiers. TCRdb passed the PCR reads through MiXCR, listing each CDR3 protein once. This sample carries about 620,000 distinct CDR3 sequences, roughly 40% of them seen once, and the ten largest clones take around 1.7%. The CDR3 covers 16 residues. Germline CDR1 LNHDA, CDR2 SQIVND (reference sequence). V shed 6 bases, J shed 0 bases, and the junction held 5 bases outside the gene matches. The source of this sequence is a girl between 5 and 17 years old with multiple sclerosis. The specimen sequenced was blood. The chain combines TRBV19 with TRBJ2-1; 10 bases are shared with TRBD1. CDR3 protein: CASRGTGAGSYNEQFF. The DNA for the CDR3 is TGTGCCAGTAGGGGGACAGGGGCGGGCTCCTACAATGAGCAGTTCTTC.